This paragraph covers one T cell receptor beta chain sequence. Germline CDR1 DFQATT, CDR2 SNEGSKA (reference sequence). V lost 5 bases to trimming and J lost 5 bases, with 12 bases between them. CDR3 length: 12 residues. These data belong to a study of blood T cells in healthy people across ages. A second about 7 to 12 cycle PCR used barcoded and J-beta primers. MiXCR was run by TCRdb on the 5' RACE reads, yielding one entry per CDR3 protein. This table holds 1.5 million to 1.9 million distinct CDR3 sequences, approximately 43% found once. V and J are TRBV20-1 and TRBJ2-5; D perhaps matches TRBD1 (6 bases). The sequenced material came from blood. This TCR was recovered from a young woman in good health. The CDR3 region has the DNA TGCAGTGCTGCAATTCAGGGGGAGACCCAGTACTTC. It translates to CSAAIQGETQYF.